A selection of T cell receptor beta chains follows, all from one sample in a study of blood T cell dynamics during melanoma immunotherapy. TCRdb keeps only in-frame clones here, not all; method: immunoSEQ multiplex PCR. The repertoire holds fewer than 12,000 clones, with about 90% as singletons. The source was blood, collected from a patient treated with checkpoint blockade. The receptors shown here come from a human donor with melanoma. Both conserved end residues are part of each CDR3. Fields, in order: clone size, V gene, D gene, J gene, CDR3 protein, CDR3 DNA. D genes are given only for firm matches. Clone sizes are given selectively: once, few, many, or a class where the clone is expanded.

.	TRBV5-4	.	TRBJ1-1	CASSLEGGWNTEAFF	TGTGCCAGCAGCTTGGAGGGCGGGTGGAACACTGAAGCTTTCTTT
.	TRBV7-2	.	TRBJ2-1	CASSLSGGGAYNEQFF	TGTGCCAGCAGCTTATCAGGTGGGGGCGCCTACAATGAGCAGTTCTTC
.	TRBV18	.	TRBJ1-5	CASSVESNQPQHF	TGTGCCAGCTCGGTAGAAAGCAATCAGCCCCAGCATTTT
.	TRBV10-3	TRBD1	TRBJ1-2	CAISGAEQGDYGYTF	TGTGCCATCAGTGGTGCCGAACAGGGGGACTATGGCTACACCTTC
.	TRBV7-2	TRBD1	TRBJ2-1	CASSLAQGYNEQFF	TGTGCCAGCAGCTTAGCACAGGGGTACAATGAGCAGTTCTTC
.	TRBV4-3	TRBD2	TRBJ2-5	CASSQAVGASGGAKTQYF	TGCGCCAGCAGCCAAGCGGTGGGGGCTAGCGGGGGGGCGAAGACCCAGTACTTC
.	TRBV19	.	TRBJ1-3	CASSIMASSGNTIYF	TGTGCCAGTAGTATTATGGCGAGCTCTGGAAACACCATATATTTT
.	TRBV19	.	TRBJ1-5	CASSRDHSNQPQHF	TGTGCCAGTAGTAGGGACCATAGCAATCAGCCCCAGCATTTT
.	TRBV2	TRBD2	TRBJ2-3	CASSGTSESTQYF	TGTGCCAGCAGTGGGACTAGCGAAAGTACGCAGTATTTT
once	TRBV7-2	.	TRBJ2-3	CASSSQVGTDTQYF	TGTGCCAGCAGCTCTCAAGTGGGCACAGATACGCAGTATTTT
few	TRBV10-1	.	TRBJ2-7	CASSETHEQYF	TGCGCCAGCAGTGAAACGCACGAGCAGTACTTC
.	TRBV5-1	TRBD1	TRBJ1-1	CASSLAGTGEGTEAFF	TGCGCCAGCAGCTTGGCCGGGACAGGCGAGGGAACTGAAGCTTTCTTT
few	TRBV19	TRBD1	TRBJ1-4	CASSTRGLGEKLFF	TGTGCCAGTAGTACCAGGGGGCTCGGTGAAAAACTGTTTTTT
few	TRBV5-1	.	TRBJ2-2	CASSTAGDPGELFF	TGCGCCAGCAGCACGGCAGGGGATCCCGGGGAGCTGTTTTTT
.	TRBV6-5	.	TRBJ1-3	CASSENPGNTIYF	TGTGCCAGCAGTGAAAACCCGGGCAACACCATATATTTT
.	TRBV5-1	TRBD1	TRBJ2-2	CASSTTGSGELFF	TGCGCCAGCAGCACGACAGGGTCCGGGGAGCTGTTTTTT
.	TRBV7-2	TRBD1	TRBJ2-1	CASSPRTGSSNEQFF	TGTGCCAGCAGCCCTAGGACAGGTTCATCCAATGAGCAGTTCTTC
once	TRBV6-1	TRBD2	TRBJ2-1	CASSEPGGRAYNEQFF	TGTGCCAGCAGTGAGCCGGGGGGACGGGCCTACAATGAGCAGTTCTTC
.	TRBV9	.	TRBJ2-1	CASTLGLRSNEQFF	TGTGCCAGCACCCTGGGGTTGCGTTCGAATGAGCAGTTCTTC
.	TRBV19	.	TRBJ1-1	CASTLRGAGLNTEAFF	TGTGCCAGTACTCTTAGAGGCGCGGGTCTAAACACTGAAGCTTTCTTT
.	TRBV2	TRBD2	TRBJ2-3	CASSEDGLAGDTQYF	TGTGCCAGCAGTGAAGACGGGCTAGCGGGAGATACGCAGTATTTT
.	TRBV19	TRBD1	TRBJ1-4	CASSVAGTGGEKLFF	TGTGCCAGTAGCGTCGCCGGGACAGGGGGAGAAAAACTGTTTTTT
.	TRBV5-4	.	TRBJ2-3	CASSLAGRGITDTQYF	TGTGCCAGCAGCTTGGCCGGCAGGGGAATCACAGATACGCAGTATTTT
.	TRBV4-1	.	TRBJ2-2	CASSQVVPGVNSGELFF	TGCGCCAGCAGCCAAGTTGTGCCAGGGGTAAATTCCGGGGAGCTGTTTTTT
.	TRBV9	TRBD2	TRBJ2-2	CASSPRSLAGKTGELFF	TGTGCCAGCAGCCCCCGTAGTCTAGCGGGGAAGACCGGGGAGCTGTTTTTT
once	TRBV4-3	.	TRBJ2-3	CASSQALADTQYF	TGCGCCAGCAGCCAGGCCTTAGCAGATACGCAGTATTTT
.	TRBV5-1	.	TRBJ1-1	CASSLTQGTEAFF	TGCGCCAGCAGCCTTACACAGGGCACTGAAGCTTTCTTT
.	TRBV6-1	TRBD1	TRBJ1-5	CASRESTGGQPQHF	TGTGCCAGCAGGGAGTCGACAGGGGGTCAGCCCCAGCATTTT
.	TRBV5-5	.	TRBJ1-3	CASSLAGSEAGNTIYF	TGTGCCAGCAGCTTGGCGGGGAGCGAGGCGGGAAACACCATATATTTT
.	TRBV9	.	TRBJ1-1	CASNLDGGDTEAFF	TGTGCCAGCAACCTGGACGGGGGGGACACTGAAGCTTTCTTT
.	TRBV18	TRBD2	TRBJ2-7	CASSLVYRLAGGSDEQYF	TGTGCCAGCTCACTGGTTTATCGGCTAGCGGGGGGTAGCGACGAGCAGTACTTC
.	TRBV6-5	.	TRBJ1-5	CASRPVQGSNQPQHF	TGTGCCAGCAGACCGGTCCAAGGGAGCAATCAGCCCCAGCATTTT
.	TRBV4-3	TRBD1	TRBJ1-4	CASSPGTGAEKLFF	TGCGCCAGCAGCCCTGGGACAGGGGCTGAAAAACTGTTTTTT
.	TRBV2	.	TRBJ2-2	CASIITANTGELFF	TGTGCCAGCATTATTACGGCGAACACCGGGGAGCTGTTTTTT
.	TRBV6-1	TRBD1	TRBJ1-5	CASSRTGREPQHF	TGTGCCAGCAGTCGGACAGGCAGGGAGCCCCAGCATTTT
.	TRBV27	.	TRBJ1-1	CASSYGQGITEAFF	TGTGCCAGCAGTTATGGGCAGGGGATCACTGAAGCTTTCTTT
.	TRBV19	.	TRBJ1-6	CASSIGQVSPLHF	TGTGCCAGTAGTATCGGGCAGGTTTCACCCCTCCACTTT
.	TRBV6-6	TRBD1	TRBJ1-3	CASRITGEGGNTIYF	TGTGCCAGCAGAATAACAGGGGAGGGTGGAAACACCATATATTTT
.	TRBV18	TRBD1	TRBJ2-6	CASSPQGAAGANVLTF	TGTGCCAGCTCACCTCAGGGGGCGGCTGGGGCCAACGTCCTGACTTTC
.	TRBV2	TRBD2	TRBJ2-4	CASSETSPGRNIQYF	TGTGCCAGCAGTGAGACTAGCCCGGGTAGAAACATTCAGTACTTC
.	TRBV5-1	TRBD2	TRBJ2-1	CASSISSGGSYNEQFF	TGCGCCAGCAGCATTTCTAGCGGGGGGTCCTACAATGAGCAGTTCTTC
.	TRBV30	.	TRBJ1-6	CAWREQGGNSPLHF	TGTGCCTGGAGGGAACAGGGAGGGAATTCACCCCTCCACTTT
.	TRBV5-6	.	TRBJ2-5	CASSLRAREIVWRQETQYF	.
.	TRBV19	.	TRBJ2-7	CASTPGRPGPYEQYF	TGTGCCAGTACTCCGGGTCGCCCAGGCCCCTACGAGCAGTACTTC
.	TRBV5-4	.	TRBJ1-3	CASSRGTGLRNTIYF	TGTGCCAGCAGCCGCGGTACAGGGTTAAGAAACACCATATATTTT
once	TRBV7-2	.	TRBJ1-5	CASSPGLYSNQPQHF	TGTGCCAGCAGCCCGGGACTTTATAGCAATCAGCCCCAGCATTTT
.	TRBV5-1	TRBD1	TRBJ1-2	CASSLTQGADGYTF	TGCGCCAGCAGCTTGACGCAGGGGGCTGATGGCTACACCTTC
.	TRBV14	.	TRBJ2-1	CASSRVDGYNEQFF	TGTGCCAGCAGTCGTGTTGACGGCTACAATGAGCAGTTCTTC
once	TRBV5-6	.	TRBJ2-5	CASSIRRGGSQETQYF	TGTGCCAGCAGCATCCGACGGGGCGGGTCCCAAGAGACCCAGTACTTC
.	TRBV2	TRBD1	TRBJ2-3	CASRTDRDLTDTQYF	TGTGCCAGCAGAACAGACAGGGACCTCACAGATACGCAGTATTTT
few	TRBV11-2	TRBD1	TRBJ1-6	CASSSGQVYNSPLHF	TGTGCCAGCAGCTCGGGACAGGTTTATAATTCACCCCTCCACTTT
.	TRBV5-8	.	TRBJ1-5	CASSESNQPQHF	TGTGCCAGCAGCGAGAGTAATCAGCCCCAGCATTTT